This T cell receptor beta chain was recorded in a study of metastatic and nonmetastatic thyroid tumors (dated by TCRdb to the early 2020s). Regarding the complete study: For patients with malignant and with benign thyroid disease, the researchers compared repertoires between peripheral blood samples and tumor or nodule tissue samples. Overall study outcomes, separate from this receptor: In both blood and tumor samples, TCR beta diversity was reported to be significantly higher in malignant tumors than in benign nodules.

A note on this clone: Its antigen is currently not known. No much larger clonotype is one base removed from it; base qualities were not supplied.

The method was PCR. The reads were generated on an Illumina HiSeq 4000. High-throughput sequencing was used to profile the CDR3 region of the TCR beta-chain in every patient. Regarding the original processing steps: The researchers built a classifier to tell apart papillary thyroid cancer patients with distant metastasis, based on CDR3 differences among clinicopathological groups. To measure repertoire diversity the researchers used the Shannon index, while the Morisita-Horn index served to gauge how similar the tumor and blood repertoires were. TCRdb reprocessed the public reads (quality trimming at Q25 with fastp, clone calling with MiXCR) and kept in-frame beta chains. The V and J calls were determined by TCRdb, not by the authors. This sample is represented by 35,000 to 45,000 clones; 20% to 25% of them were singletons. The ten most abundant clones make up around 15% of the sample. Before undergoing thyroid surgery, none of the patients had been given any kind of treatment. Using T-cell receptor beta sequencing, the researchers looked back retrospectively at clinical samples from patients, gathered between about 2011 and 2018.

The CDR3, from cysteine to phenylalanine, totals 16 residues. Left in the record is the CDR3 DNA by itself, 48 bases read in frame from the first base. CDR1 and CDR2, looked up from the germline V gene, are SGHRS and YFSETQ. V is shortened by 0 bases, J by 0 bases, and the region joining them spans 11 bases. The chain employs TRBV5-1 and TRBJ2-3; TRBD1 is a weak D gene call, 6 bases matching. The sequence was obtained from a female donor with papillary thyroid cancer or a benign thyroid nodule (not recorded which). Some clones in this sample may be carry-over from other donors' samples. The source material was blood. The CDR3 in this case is CASSLGGTTSTDTQYF. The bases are TGCGCCAGCAGCTTGGGGGGGACAACTAGCACAGATACGCAGTATTTT.